This T cell receptor (beta chain) was captured in a study of T-cell memory formation after mild COVID-19. Study in general: TCR clusters largely stayed donor specific.

This clonotype was counted a few times. Its antigen remains unidentified. From the 5' RACE reads, TCRdb called clonotypes with MiXCR, one entry per CDR3 protein. Among 180,000 or so distinct CDR3 sequences, roughly 10% were seen once, and the ten largest hold around 3.8%. The CDR3 is 13 amino acids. The V segment lost 4 bases and the J segment 9 bases; nucleotides outside the gene matches: 3. Germline lookup yields CDR1 SGHTA and CDR2 FQGTGA. Notes on the study in general: Cross-reactive memory apparently joined, as some responding clones appeared in pre-infection memory.

This rearrangement joins TRBV7-3 to TRBJ2-5, with 12 nucleotides matching TRBD2. Sequenced material: PBMCs or a T cell subset sorted from them (not recorded which). The clonotype originates from a man between 18 and 29 years old who had mild COVID-19 (a few samples of this study predate the infection). Cell type and time point are not known. CDR3 amino acids: CASSSSSGGAQYF. The CDR3 DNA sequence: TGTGCCAGCAGCTCCTCTAGCGGGGGGGCCCAGTACTTC.